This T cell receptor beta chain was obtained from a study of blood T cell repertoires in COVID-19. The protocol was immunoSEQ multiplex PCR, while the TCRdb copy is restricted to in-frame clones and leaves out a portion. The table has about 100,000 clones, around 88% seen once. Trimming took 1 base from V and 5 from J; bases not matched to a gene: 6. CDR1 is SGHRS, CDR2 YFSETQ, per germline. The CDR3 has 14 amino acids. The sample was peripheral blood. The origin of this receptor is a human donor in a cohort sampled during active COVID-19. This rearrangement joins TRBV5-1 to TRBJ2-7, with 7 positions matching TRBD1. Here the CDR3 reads CASSLIGQADEQYF. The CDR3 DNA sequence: TGCGCCAGCAGCTTGATTGGACAGGCCGACGAGCAGTACTTC. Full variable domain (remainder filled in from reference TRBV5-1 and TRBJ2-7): KAGVTQTPRYLIKTRGQQVTLSCSPISGHRSVSWYQQTPGQGLQFLFEYFSETQRNKGNFPGRFSGRQFSNSRSEMNVSTLELGDSALYLCASSLIGQADEQYFGPGTRLTVT.